The T cell receptor beta chain described here comes from a study of OX40 agonist ivuxolimab in advanced cancers. Study-level information: Three patients showed partial responses: one hepatocellular carcinoma and two cutaneous melanoma cases.

This table comes from immunoSEQ multiplex PCR, and its TCRdb copy is limited to in-frame clones, with some not included. The sample yields 13,000 to 15,000 clones, approximately 77% seen once. Germline V gives CDR1 WSHSY, CDR2 SAAADI. This CDR3 spans 13 amino acids. Trimming stripped 3 bases from V and 0 bases from J, with 6 bases between. The source of this sequence is an adult with an advanced solid tumor such as melanoma, head and neck, liver or kidney cancer. The sample consisted of CD4+ or CD8+ T cells sorted from blood, taken in a trial of the OX40 agonist ivuxolimab. The chain carries TRBV10-2 and TRBJ2-7; D ambiguous. CDR3 in DNA: TGCGCCAGCAGTGACGTAAACTCCTACGAGCAGTACTTC. This gives the protein CASSDVNSYEQYF.